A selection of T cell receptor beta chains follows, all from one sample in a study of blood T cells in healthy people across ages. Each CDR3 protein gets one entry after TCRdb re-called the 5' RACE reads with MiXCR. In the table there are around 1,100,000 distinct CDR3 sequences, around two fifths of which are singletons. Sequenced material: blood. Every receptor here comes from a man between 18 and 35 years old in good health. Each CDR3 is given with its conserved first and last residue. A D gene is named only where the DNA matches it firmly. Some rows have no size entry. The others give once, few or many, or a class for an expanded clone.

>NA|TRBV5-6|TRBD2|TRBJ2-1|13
CASSLLASNLRFF
TGTGCCAGCAGCTTACTAGCGAGTAACCTGCGGTTCTTC
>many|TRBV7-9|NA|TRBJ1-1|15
CASSLVGGMNTEAFF
TGTGCCAGCAGCTTAGTAGGCGGAATGAACACTGAAGCTTTCTTT
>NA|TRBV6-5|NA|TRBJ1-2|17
CASSYSSGPQILHGYTF
TGTGCCAGCAGTTACTCGTCTGGCCCGCAAATTCTCCATGGCTACACCTTC
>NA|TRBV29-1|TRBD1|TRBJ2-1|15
CSVAEPGQGIETQFF
TGCAGCGTTGCCGAACCGGGACAGGGGATAGAGACCCAGTTCTTC
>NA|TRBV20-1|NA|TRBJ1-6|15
CSARDPSAYNSPLHF
TGCAGTGCTAGAGATCCGTCAGCGTATAATTCACCCCTCCACTTT
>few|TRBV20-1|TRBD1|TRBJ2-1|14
CSAIDRAAYNEQFF
TGCAGTGCTATAGACAGGGCAGCTTACAATGAGCAGTTCTTC
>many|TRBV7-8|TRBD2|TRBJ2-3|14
CASSRGEVADTQYF
TGTGCCAGCAGCCGGGGGGAAGTGGCAGATACGCAGTATTTT
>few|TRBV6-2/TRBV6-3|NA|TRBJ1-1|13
CASSYSRGREAFF
TGTGCCAGCAGTTACTCTCGGGGGCGAGAAGCTTTCTTT
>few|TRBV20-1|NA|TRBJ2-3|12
CSASMQSREQYF
TGCAGTGCTAGCATGCAGTCTAGGGAGCAGTATTTT
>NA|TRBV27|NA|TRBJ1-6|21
CASSLEREFRGSNSYNSPLHF
TGTGCCAGCAGTTTGGAGAGAGAATTCAGGGGAAGTAACTCCTATAATTCACCCCTCCACTTT
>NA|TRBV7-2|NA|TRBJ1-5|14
CASSFKAGLQPQHF
TGTGCCAGCAGCTTCAAAGCAGGGCTCCAGCCCCAGCATTTT
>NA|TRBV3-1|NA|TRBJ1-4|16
CASSQLTGRRNEKLFF
TGTGCCAGCAGCCAGTTGACCGGGCGCCGGAATGAAAAACTGTTTTTT
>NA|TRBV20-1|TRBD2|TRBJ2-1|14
CSAREGTSSREQFF
TGCAGTGCTAGAGAAGGGACTAGCTCCCGTGAGCAGTTCTTC
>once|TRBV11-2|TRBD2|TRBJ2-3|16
CAGSLTSGGRTDTQYF
TGTGCCGGCAGCTTGACTAGCGGGGGTCGGACAGATACGCAGTATTTT
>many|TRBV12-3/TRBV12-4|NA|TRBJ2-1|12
CASSFPGTEQFF
TGTGCCAGCAGTTTCCCCGGCACTGAGCAGTTCTTC
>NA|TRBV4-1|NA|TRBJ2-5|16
CASSQGAVRGQETQYF
TGCGCCAGCAGCCAAGGAGCAGTCCGGGGCCAAGAGACCCAGTACTTC
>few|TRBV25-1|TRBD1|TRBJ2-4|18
CASSDHLGQGSDKNIQYF
TGTGCCAGCAGTGACCACCTAGGACAGGGGTCCGACAAAAACATTCAGTACTTC
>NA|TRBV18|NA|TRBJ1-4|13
CASSDEGGEKLFF
TGTGCCAGCTCCGACGAGGGGGGTGAAAAACTGTTTTTT
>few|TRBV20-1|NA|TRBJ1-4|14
CSARGGTVWEKLFF
TGCAGTGCTAGAGGGGGTACAGTCTGGGAAAAACTGTTTTTT
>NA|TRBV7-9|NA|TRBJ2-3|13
CASEGLGTDTQYF
TGTGCCAGCGAAGGTTTGGGCACAGATACGCAGTATTTT
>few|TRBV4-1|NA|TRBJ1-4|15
CASSQDPQGNEKLFF
TGCGCCAGCAGCCAAGATCCACAGGGTAATGAAAAACTGTTTTTT
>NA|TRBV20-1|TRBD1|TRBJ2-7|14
CSASSSTGGNEQYF
TGCAGTGCCAGCTCGTCAACAGGGGGAAACGAGCAGTACTTC
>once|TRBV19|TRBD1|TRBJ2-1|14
CASSIRTGFNEQFF
TGTGCCAGTAGTATTCGGACAGGGTTCAATGAGCAGTTCTTC
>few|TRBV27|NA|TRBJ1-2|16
CASSPMSLLGNYGYTF
TGTGCCAGCAGTCCCATGTCCCTGCTGGGGAACTATGGCTACACCTTC
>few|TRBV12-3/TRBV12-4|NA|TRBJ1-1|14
CASRPGYGNTEAFF
TGTGCCAGCAGGCCAGGGTACGGGAACACTGAAGCTTTCTTT
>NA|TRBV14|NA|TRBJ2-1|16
CASSQLVRISSEVRFF
TGTGCCAGCAGCCAATTGGTACGGATTTCTTCGGAAGTTCGGTTCTTC
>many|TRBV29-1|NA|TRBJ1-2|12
CSVDSAHPSYTF
TGCAGCGTTGATTCGGCCCACCCGAGCTACACCTTC